This T cell receptor beta chain was sequenced in a study of blood T cells in healthy people across ages. V was clipped by 0 bases and J by 8 bases, with 9 bases between them. The germline V gene has CDR1 SGHRS and CDR2 YFSETQ. CDR3 length: 13 amino acids. A second PCR of 7 to 11 cycles used a sample-barcoded 5' primer and a J-beta primer mix. TCRdb independently ran MiXCR on the 5' RACE reads; one entry per CDR3 protein. Here the sample spans some 1.8 million distinct CDR3 sequences, roughly 43% being singletons. This clonotype was counted only a few times. The sample was blood. The TCR originated in a human donor in good health. The rearrangement uses TRBV5-1 and TRBJ2-1; D not resolved. The CDR3 here is CASSLEPVDEQFF. The CDR3 DNA reads TGCGCCAGCAGCTTGGAGCCGGTTGATGAGCAGTTCTTC.